The clone carrying this T cell receptor beta chain was found many times. This record comes from a study of molecular identifiers for immune sequencing clone quantification. Listed TCR primers and previously described methods were used for bulk TCR libraries. TCRdb recomputed calls from the PCR reads with MiXCR, one row per CDR3 protein. The sample shows around 320,000 distinct CDR3 sequences, roughly a quarter of them seen only once. V was trimmed by 1 base and J by 4 bases, leaving 13 bases between them. This CDR3 has 15 residues. Germline CDR1 is SEHNR and CDR2 is FQNEAQ (reference sequence). The TCR was taken from a human donor in good health. Some libraries in this study had Jurkat cell RNA spiked in. The chain has TRBV7-9 and TRBJ2-5; tentatively, D is TRBD1 (5 bases). Sequencing used naive CD8+ T cells from blood, with Jurkat cell RNA spiked in. The sample's subset: FACS-sorted CD8+CD4-CCR7+CD45RA+ naive T cells. The CDR3, as DNA: TGTGCCAGCAGCTTAGGCGGCAGGGTGGCAGAGACCCAGTACTTC. Translated, it gives CASSLGGRVAETQYF.